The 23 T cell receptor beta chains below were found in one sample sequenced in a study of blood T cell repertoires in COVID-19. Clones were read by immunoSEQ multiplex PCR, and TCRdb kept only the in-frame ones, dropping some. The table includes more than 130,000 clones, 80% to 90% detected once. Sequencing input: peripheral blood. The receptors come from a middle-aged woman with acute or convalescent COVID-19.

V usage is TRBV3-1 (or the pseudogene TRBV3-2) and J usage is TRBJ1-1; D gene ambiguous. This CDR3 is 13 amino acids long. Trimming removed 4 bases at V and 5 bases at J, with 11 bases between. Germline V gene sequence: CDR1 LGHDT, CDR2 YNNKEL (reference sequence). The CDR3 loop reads CASSLVIETEAFF. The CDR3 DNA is TGTGCCAGCAGCCTCGTGATAGAGACTGAAGCTTTCTTT.

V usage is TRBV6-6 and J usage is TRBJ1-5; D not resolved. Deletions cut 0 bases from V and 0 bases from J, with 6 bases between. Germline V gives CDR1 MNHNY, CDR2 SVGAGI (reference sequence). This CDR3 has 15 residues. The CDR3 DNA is TGTGCCAGCAGTTACTCGGAGTATAGCAATCAGCCCCAGCATTTT. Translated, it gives CASSYSEYSNQPQHF.

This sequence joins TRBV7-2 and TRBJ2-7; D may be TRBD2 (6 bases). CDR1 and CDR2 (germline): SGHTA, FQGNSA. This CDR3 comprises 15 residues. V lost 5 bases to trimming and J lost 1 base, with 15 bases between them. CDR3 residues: CASSPLRGRSYEQYF. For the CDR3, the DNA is TGTGCCAGCAGCCCACTTCGGGGGAGGTCCTACGAGCAGTACTTC. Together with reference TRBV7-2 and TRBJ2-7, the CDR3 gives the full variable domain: GAGVSQSPSNKVTEKGKDVELRCDPISGHTALYWYRQSLGQGLEFLIYFQGNSAPDKSGLPSDRFSAERTGGSVSTLTIQRTQQEDSAVYLCASSPLRGRSYEQYFGPGTRLTVT.

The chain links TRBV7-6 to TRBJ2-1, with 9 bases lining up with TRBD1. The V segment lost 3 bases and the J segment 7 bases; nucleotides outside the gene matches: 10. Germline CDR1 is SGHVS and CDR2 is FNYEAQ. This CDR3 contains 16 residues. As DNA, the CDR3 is TGTGCCAGCAGCTTTAGTACAGGGGGCGCTAATAATGAGCAGTTCTTC. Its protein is CASSFSTGGANNEQFF.

CDR3 amino acids: CASSIDWAAYGYTF. CDR3 nucleotides: TGTGCCAGTAGTATAGATTGGGCAGCTTATGGCTACACCTTC. The chain recombines TRBV19 with TRBJ1-2, with D uncertain. V lost 0 bases and J lost 5, with 10 bases in between. Germline CDR1 LNHDA, CDR2 SQIVND (reference sequence). The length of the CDR3 is 14 residues.

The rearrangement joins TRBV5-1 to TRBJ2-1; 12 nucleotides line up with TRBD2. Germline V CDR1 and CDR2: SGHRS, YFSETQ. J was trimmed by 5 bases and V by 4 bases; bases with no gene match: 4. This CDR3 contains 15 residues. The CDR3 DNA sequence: TGCGCCAGCAGCGTAAGGACTAGCGGGAACAATGAGCAGTTCTTC. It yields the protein CASSVRTSGNNEQFF.

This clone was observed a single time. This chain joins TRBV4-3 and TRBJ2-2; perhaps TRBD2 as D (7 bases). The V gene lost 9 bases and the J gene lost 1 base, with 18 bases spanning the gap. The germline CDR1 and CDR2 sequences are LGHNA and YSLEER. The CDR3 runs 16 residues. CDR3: CARKRGGGMNTGELFF. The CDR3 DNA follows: TGCGCCAGAAAGAGGGGGGGAGGGATGAACACCGGGGAGCTGTTTTTT.

CDR3 residues: CSVDEGRLNTEAFF. As DNA, the CDR3 is TGCAGCGTTGATGAGGGCAGGCTGAACACTGAAGCTTTCTTT. The genes are TRBV29-1 and TRBJ1-1; D gene unclear. With 3 bases removed from V and 0 bases from J, the gap between germline ends came to 11 bases. The CDR3 length is 14 residues. Germline-derived CDR1 and CDR2 are SQVTM and ANQGSEA.

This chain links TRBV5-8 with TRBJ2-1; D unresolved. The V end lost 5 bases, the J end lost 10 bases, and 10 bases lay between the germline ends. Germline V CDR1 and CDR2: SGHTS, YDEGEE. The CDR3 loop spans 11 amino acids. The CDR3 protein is CASSILEEQFF. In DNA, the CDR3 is TGTGCCAGCAGTATATTGGAGGAGCAGTTCTTC.

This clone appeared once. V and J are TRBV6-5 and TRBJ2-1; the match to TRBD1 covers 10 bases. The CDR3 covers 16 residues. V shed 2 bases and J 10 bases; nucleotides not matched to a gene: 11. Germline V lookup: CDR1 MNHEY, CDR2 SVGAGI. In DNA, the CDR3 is TGTGCCAGCAGTTACGCGGGACAGGGGCCCGGAGAGGAGCAGTTCTTC. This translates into CASSYAGQGPGEEQFF.

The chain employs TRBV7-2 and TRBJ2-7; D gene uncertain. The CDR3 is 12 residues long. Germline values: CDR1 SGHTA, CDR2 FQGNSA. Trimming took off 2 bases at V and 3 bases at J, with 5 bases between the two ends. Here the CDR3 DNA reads TGTGCCAGCAGCTTAACACGCTACGAGCAGTACTTC. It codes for CASSLTRYEQYF.

DNA of the CDR3: TGTGCCAGCAGTTCCGACAGGGAACAAGAGACCCAGTACTTC. As protein: CASSSDREQETQYF. This sequence joins TRBV28 and TRBJ2-5, with TRBD1 matching 7 bases. The junction had 4 bases not matched to a gene; V was cut back by 4 bases and J by 2 bases. Germline-derived CDR1 and CDR2 are MDHEN and SYDVKM. The CDR3 is 14 amino acids.

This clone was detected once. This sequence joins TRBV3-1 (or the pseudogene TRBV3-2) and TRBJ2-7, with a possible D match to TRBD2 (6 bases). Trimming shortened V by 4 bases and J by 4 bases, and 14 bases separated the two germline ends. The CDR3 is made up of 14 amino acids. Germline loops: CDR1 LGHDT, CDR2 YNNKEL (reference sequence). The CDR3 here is CASSPAGSGYEQYF. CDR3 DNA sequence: TGTGCCAGCAGCCCGGCTGGTAGCGGATACGAGCAGTACTTC.

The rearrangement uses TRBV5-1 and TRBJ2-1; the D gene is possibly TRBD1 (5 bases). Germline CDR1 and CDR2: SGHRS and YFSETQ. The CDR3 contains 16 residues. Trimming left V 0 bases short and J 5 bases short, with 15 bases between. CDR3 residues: CASSLAVRTLNNEQFF. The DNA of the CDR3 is TGCGCCAGCAGCTTGGCCGTCCGGACACTTAACAATGAGCAGTTCTTC.

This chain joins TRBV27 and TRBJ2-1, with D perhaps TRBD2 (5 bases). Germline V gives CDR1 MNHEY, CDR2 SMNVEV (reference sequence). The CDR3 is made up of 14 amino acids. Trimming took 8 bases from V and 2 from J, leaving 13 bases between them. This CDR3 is CASAPDGAYNEQFF. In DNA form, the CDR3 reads TGTGCCAGCGCCCCGGACGGGGCCTACAATGAGCAGTTCTTC.

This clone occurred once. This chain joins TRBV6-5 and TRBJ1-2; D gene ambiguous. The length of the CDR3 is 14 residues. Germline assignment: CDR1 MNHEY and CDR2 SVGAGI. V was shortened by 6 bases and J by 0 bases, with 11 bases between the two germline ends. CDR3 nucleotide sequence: TGTGCCAGCAGGGGCTTTCCAGCTAACTATGGCTACACCTTC. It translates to CASRGFPANYGYTF.

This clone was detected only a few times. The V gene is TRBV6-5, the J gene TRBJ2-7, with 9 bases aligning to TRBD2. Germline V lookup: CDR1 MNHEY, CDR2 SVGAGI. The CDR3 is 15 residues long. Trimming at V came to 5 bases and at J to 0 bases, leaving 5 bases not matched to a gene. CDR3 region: CASSRSGGLSYEQYF. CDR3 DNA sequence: TGTGCCAGCAGTCGTAGCGGGGGCCTCTCCTACGAGCAGTACTTC.

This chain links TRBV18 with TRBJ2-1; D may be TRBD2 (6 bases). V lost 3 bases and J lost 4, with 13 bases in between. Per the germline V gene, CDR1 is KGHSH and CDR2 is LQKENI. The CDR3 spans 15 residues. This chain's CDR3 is CASSPPGLLYNEQFF. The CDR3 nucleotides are TGTGCCAGCTCACCCCCGGGACTGCTTTACAATGAGCAGTTCTTC.

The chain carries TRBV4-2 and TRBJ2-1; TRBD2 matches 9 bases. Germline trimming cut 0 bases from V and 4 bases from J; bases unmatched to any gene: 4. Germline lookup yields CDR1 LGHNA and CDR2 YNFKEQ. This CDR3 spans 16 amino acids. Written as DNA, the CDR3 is TGTGCCAGCAGCCAAGATGAGACTAGCGGATACAATGAGCAGTTCTTC. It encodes CASSQDETSGYNEQFF.

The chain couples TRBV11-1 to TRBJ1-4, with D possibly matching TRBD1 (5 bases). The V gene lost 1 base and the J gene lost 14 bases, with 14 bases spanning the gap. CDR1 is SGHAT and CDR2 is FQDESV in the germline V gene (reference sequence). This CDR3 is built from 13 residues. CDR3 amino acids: CASSLDGPGLLFF. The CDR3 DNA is TGTGCCAGCAGCTTAGACGGCCCAGGGTTGCTGTTTTTT.

CDR3 DNA: TGTGCCAGCAAGCCGCTAGCAGAGGATGAGCAGTTCTTC. Its protein is CASKPLAEDEQFF. J is TRBJ2-1 and V is TRBV6-5, with D possibly being TRBD2 (5 bases). Trimming removed 7 bases from V and 8 bases from J, with 15 bases in between. The germline V gene encodes CDR1 MNHEY and CDR2 SVGAGI. The CDR3 sequence is 13 residues long.

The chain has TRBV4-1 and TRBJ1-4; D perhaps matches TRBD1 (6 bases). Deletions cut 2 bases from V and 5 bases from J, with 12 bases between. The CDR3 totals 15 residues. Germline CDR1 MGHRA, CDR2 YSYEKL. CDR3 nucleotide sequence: TGCGCCAGCAGCCAAACAGGGCCCCTGAATGAAAAACTGTTTTTT. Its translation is CASSQTGPLNEKLFF.

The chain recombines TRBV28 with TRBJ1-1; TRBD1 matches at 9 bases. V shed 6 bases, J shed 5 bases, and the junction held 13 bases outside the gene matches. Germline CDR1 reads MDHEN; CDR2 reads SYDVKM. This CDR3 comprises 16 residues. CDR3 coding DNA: TGTGCCAGCAGCTACAAGTTCCGGGGACAGGGAACTGAAGCTTTCTTT. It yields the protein CASSYKFRGQGTEAFF. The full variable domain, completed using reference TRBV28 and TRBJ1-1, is DVKVTQSSRYLVKRTGEKVFLECVQDMDHENMFWYRQDPGLGLRLIYFSYDVKMKEKGDIPEGYSVSREKKERFSLILESASTNQTSMYLCASSYKFRGQGTEAFFGQGTRLTVV.